This T cell receptor beta chain was identified during a study of beta chain features in type 1 diabetes. General study points: TCRB CDR3s were moderately but significantly shorter in Type 1 diabetes patients in all four CD4+ subsets.

This clone appeared a few times. Antigen specificity is unknown. The CDR3 has 15 residues. CDR1 and CDR2 from the germline V gene are GTSNPN and SVGIG (reference sequence). Trimming took 0 bases from V and 4 from J, leaving 12 bases between them. Over 95% purity was reached by all sorted populations. All of the isolated RNA was reverse transcribed, so expressed TCRB transcripts were sequenced. The assay was immunoSEQ multiplex PCR, and TCRdb's table has in-frame clones only and misses some. This table has more than 350,000 clones, roughly 11% appearing once. The chain has TRBV30 and TRBJ1-4, with D perhaps matching TRBD1 (6 bases). The clonotype originates from a woman between 18 and 30 years old in good health. Sequencing input: naive CD4+ T cells from blood. The CDR3, as DNA: TGTGCCTGGAGTGTCCAGGGGCTAGGTAATGAAAAACTGTTTTTT. Translating it yields CAWSVQGLGNEKLFF.